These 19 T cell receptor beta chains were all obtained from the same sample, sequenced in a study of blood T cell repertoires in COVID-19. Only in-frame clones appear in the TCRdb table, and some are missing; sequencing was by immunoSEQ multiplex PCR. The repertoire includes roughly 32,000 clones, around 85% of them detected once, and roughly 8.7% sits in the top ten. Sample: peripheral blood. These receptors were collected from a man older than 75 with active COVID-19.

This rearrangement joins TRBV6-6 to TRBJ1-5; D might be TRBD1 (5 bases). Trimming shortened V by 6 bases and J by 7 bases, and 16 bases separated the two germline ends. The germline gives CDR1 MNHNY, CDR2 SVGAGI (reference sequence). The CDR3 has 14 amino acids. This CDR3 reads CASSPRGGGQPQHF. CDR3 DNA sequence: TGTGCCAGCAGCCCCCGGGGGGGAGGGCAGCCCCAGCATTTT.

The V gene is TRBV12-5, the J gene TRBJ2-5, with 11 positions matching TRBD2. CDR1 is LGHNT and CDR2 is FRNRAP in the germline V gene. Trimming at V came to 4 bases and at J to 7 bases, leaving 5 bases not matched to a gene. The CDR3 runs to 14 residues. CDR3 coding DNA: TGTGCTAGTGGTTCTAGCGGGGGGCCAGGGACCCAGTACTTC. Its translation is CASGSSGGPGTQYF. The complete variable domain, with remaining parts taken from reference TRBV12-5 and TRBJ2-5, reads DARVTQTPRHKVTEMGQEVTMRCQPILGHNTVFWYRQTMMQGLELLAYFRNRAPLDDSGMPKDRFSAEMPDATLATLKIQPSEPRDSAVYFCASGSSGGPGTQYFGPGTRLLVL.

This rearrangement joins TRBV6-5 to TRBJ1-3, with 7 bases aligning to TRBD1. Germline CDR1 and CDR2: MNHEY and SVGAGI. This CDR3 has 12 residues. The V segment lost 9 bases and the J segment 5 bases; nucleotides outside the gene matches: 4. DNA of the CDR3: TGTGCCAGTATGACAGGGAGAAACACCATATATTTT. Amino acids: CASMTGRNTIYF.

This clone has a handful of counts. CDR3 bases: TGCGCCAGCTCCCAGGACACCGGGGAGCTGTTTTTT. It translates to CASSQDTGELFF. The rearrangement joins TRBV5-1 to TRBJ2-2; no definite D call. The V gene's germline CDR1 is SGHRS and CDR2 YFSETQ. The CDR3 is 12 amino acids. V shed 7 bases and J shed 3 bases, with 7 bases lying between them.

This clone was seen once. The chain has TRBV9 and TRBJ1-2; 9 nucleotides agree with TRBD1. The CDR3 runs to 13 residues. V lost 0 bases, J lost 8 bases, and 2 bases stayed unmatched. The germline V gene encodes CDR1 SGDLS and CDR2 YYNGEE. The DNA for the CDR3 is TGTGCCAGCAGCGTAGGACAGGGGGAAGGCTACACCTTC. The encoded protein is CASSVGQGEGYTF.

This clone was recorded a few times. The CDR3 sequence is CASSPGTGTAGSPLHF. CDR3 coding DNA: TGTGCCAGCTCACCCGGGACAGGGACTGCCGGCTCACCCCTCCACTTT. The V gene is TRBV18, the J gene TRBJ1-6, with 9 nucleotides matching TRBD1. CDR3 length: 16 amino acids. With V trimmed by 3 bases and J by 10 bases, 10 bases remained unmatched. The germline CDR1 and CDR2 sequences are KGHSH and LQKENI. Using reference TRBV18 and TRBJ1-6 for the parts outside the CDR3, the full variable domain is NAGVMQNPRHLVRRRGQEARLRCSPMKGHSHVYWYRQLPEEGLKFMVYLQKENIIDESGMPKERFSAEFPKEGPSILRIQQVVRGDSAAYFCASSPGTGTAGSPLHFGNGTRLTVT.

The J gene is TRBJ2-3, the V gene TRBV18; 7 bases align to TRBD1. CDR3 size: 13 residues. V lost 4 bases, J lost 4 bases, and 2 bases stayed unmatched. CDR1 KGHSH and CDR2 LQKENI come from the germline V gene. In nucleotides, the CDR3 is TGTGCCAGCTCACTTACAGGGGCAGATACGCAGTATTTT. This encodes CASSLTGADTQYF.

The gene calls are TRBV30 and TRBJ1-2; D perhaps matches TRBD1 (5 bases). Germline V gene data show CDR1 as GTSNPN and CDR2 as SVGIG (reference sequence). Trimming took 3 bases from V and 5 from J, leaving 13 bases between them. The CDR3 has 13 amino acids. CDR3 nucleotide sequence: TGTGCCTGGAGAGGAGGGACGGCTTATGGCTACACCTTC. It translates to CAWRGGTAYGYTF.

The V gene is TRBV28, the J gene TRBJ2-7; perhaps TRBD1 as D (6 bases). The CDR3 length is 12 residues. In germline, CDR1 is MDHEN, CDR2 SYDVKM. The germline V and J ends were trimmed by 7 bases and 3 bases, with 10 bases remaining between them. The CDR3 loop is CASKSGDYEQYF. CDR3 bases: TGTGCCAGCAAATCAGGGGACTACGAGCAGTACTTC.

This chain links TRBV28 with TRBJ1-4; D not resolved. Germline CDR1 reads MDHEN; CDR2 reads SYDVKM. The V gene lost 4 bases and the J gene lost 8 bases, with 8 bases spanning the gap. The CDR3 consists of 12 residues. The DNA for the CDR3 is TGTGCCAGCAGTTCCCTCACAGAAAAACTGTTTTTT. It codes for CASSSLTEKLFF.

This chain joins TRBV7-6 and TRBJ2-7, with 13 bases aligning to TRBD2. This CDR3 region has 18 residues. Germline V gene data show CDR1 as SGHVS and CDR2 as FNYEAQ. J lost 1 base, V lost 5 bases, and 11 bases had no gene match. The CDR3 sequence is CASSPQTSGGTISYEQYF. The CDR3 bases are TGTGCCAGCAGCCCCCAGACTAGCGGGGGGACCATATCCTACGAGCAGTACTTC.

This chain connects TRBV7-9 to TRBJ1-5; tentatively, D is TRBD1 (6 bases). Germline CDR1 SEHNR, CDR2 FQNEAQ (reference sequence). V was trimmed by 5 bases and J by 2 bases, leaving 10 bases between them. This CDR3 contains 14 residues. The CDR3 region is CASSRGQRNQPQHF. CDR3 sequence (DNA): TGTGCCAGCAGCCGTGGACAGCGCAATCAGCCCCAGCATTTT.

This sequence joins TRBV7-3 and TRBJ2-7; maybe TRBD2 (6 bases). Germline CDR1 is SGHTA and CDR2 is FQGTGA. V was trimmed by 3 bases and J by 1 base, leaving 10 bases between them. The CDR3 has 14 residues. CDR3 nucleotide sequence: TGTGCCAGCAGCTTTGGGGCGGGGTCCTACGAGCAGTACTTC. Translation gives CASSFGAGSYEQYF.

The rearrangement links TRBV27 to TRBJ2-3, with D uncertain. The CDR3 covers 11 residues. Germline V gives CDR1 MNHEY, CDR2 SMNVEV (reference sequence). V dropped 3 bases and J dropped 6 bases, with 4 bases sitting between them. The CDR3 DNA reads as TGTGCCAGCAGTTTTCTGGATACGCAGTATTTT. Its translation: CASSFLDTQYF.

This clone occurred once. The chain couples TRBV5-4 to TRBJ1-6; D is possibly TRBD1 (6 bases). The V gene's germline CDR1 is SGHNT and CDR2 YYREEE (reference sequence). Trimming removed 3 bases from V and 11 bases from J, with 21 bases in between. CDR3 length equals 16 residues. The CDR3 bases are TGTGCCAGCAGCTCGGATTCCGGGACAAGGGTGCCACCCCTCCACTTT. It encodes CASSSDSGTRVPPLHF.

CDR3 sequence: CASSLGGLATDTQYF. The CDR3 DNA is TGCGCCAGCAGCTTGGGAGGTCTAGCCACAGATACGCAGTATTTT. The V gene is TRBV5-1, the J gene TRBJ2-3; a weak D match, TRBD2 (5 bases). This CDR3 spans 15 amino acids. The germline V gene has CDR1 SGHRS and CDR2 YFSETQ. V shed 0 bases and J shed 2 bases, with 10 bases lying between them. Full variable domain (remainder filled in from reference TRBV5-1 and TRBJ2-3): KAGVTQTPRYLIKTRGQQVTLSCSPISGHRSVSWYQQTPGQGLQFLFEYFSETQRNKGNFPGRFSGRQFSNSRSEMNVSTLELGDSALYLCASSLGGLATDTQYFGPGTRLTVL.

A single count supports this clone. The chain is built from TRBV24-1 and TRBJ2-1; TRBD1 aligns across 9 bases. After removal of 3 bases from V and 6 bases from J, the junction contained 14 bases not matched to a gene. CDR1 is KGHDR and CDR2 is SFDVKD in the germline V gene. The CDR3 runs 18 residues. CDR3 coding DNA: TGTGCCACCAGTGATAACACCGGGACAGGGAGTCTATTCAATGAGCAGTTCTTC. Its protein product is CATSDNTGTGSLFNEQFF.

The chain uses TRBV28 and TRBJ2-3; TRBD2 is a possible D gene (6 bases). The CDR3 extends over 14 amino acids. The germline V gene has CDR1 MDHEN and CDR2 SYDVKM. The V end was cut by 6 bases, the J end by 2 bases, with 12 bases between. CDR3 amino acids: CASRPTGATDTQYF. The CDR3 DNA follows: TGTGCCAGCAGGCCCACGGGAGCCACAGATACGCAGTATTTT.

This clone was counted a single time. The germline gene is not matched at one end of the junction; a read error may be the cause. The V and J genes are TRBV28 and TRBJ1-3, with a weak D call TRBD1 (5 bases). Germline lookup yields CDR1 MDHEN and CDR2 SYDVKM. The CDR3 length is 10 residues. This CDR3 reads CASTLDILHF. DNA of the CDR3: TGTGCCAGCACCCTGGACATTCTGCATTTT.